What follows are 5 T cell receptor beta chains derived from one specimen sequenced in a study of human T cells and chemical hapten exposure. Time point in this sample: patch test 3, about 24 weeks after DPC sensitization. Treatment denoted: therapeutic diphenylcyclopropenone sensitization with weekly scalp DPC. MiXCR, applied by TCRdb to the RACE reads, yields one record per CDR3 protein. The sample contains more than 45,000 distinct CDR3 sequences, around 12% of which appear only once. The sample was whole blood, taken in connection with sensitization to the hapten diphenylcyclopropenone (DPC). Receptors originate from a man aged 25 to 40 with alopecia areata. Some clones in this sample may be carry-over from other donors' samples.

This clonotype was observed a few times. The chain has TRBV11-2 and TRBJ2-3; 10 positions agree with TRBD2. CDR1 and CDR2 from the germline V gene are SGHAT and FQNNGV. V shed 6 bases, J shed 5 bases, and the junction held 11 bases outside the gene matches. The CDR3 runs to 16 residues. The CDR3 reads CASSFLLAGAGDTQYF. In DNA form, the CDR3 reads TGTGCCAGCAGTTTCCTCCTAGCGGGGGCCGGAGATACGCAGTATTTT.

This clonotype was detected many times. The gene calls are TRBV11-3 and TRBJ2-7, with D tentatively TRBD1 or TRBD2 (6 bases each). There are 12 residues in the CDR3. V gave up 1 base and J gave up 6 bases, with 7 bases separating them. Germline-derived CDR1 and CDR2 are SGHNT and YENEEA. The DNA of the CDR3 is TGTGCCAGCAGCTTAGCGGGGGCCGAGCAGTACTTC. Amino acid sequence: CASSLAGAEQYF.

This clonotype was counted once. This sequence joins TRBV5-1 and TRBJ1-1; 7 bases are a match to TRBD1. J gave up 1 base and V 4 bases, and 4 bases lay outside the gene matches. The germline gives CDR1 SGHRS, CDR2 YFSETQ. This CDR3 spans 14 amino acids. CDR3 DNA: TGCGCCAGCAGCATCGGGACAGCGAACACTGAAGCTTTCTTT. It yields the protein CASSIGTANTEAFF.

The chain carries TRBV20-1 and TRBJ1-5, with no clear D. CDR3 length: 15 amino acids. Germline-derived CDR1 and CDR2 are DFQATT and SNEGSKA (reference sequence). V was cut by 6 bases and J by 1 base, with 16 bases left in between. As DNA, the CDR3 is TGCAGTGCCCCGTCGGGGTTGGGGAGCAATCAGCCCCAGCATTTT. Its translation is CSAPSGLGSNQPQHF.

The gene calls are TRBV18 and TRBJ2-2; D is unresolved. This CDR3 comprises 12 residues. CDR1 KGHSH and CDR2 LQKENI come from the germline V gene. Trimming took off 5 bases at V and 4 bases at J, with 5 bases between the two ends. Here the CDR3 DNA reads TGTGCCAGCTCATCTTTCACCGGGGAGCTGTTTTTT. This codes for CASSSFTGELFF.